A selection of T cell receptor beta chains follows, all from one sample in a study of Graves' ophthalmopathy and Graves' hyperthyroidism. TCRdb processed the multiplex PCR reads anew with MiXCR; each CDR3 protein has one entry. The data contain some 210,000 distinct CDR3 sequences, under 30% of them singletons. Source material: peripheral blood. The source is a man aged 45-60 years with Graves' ophthalmopathy. Each CDR3 is given without its conserved first and last residue. D genes are given only for firm matches.

>TRBV15|TRBJ1-5|.
ATQGQGPYSNQPQH
>TRBV5-1|TRBJ1-2|TRBD1
ASSLLQGYGYT
>TRBV6-1|TRBJ1-1|TRBD1
ASRRQGSETEAF
>TRBV2|TRBJ2-5|.
ASRPGEALKTQY
>TRBV20-1|TRBJ2-5|.
SAPTGGRVVRETQY
>TRBV20-1|TRBJ2-4|TRBD2
SARLAGGPAPKNIQY
>TRBV5-1|TRBJ1-2|.
ASSRDGPEVGYT
>TRBV7-3|TRBJ2-5|.
ASSLNADQETQY
>TRBV7-2|TRBJ1-2|.
ASRLMEQGYT
>TRBV27|TRBJ1-5|TRBD1
ASSLSGGGNNQPQH
>TRBV29-1|TRBJ1-1|.
SAGGTEAF
>TRBV2|TRBJ2-7|.
ASSEQAYEQY
>TRBV10-1|TRBJ2-4|TRBD1
ASSKDRVRNIQY
>TRBV6-5|TRBJ1-2|.
ASTNDRSHGYT
>TRBV7-8|TRBJ2-5|.
ASSLDRERYTQETQY
>TRBV20-1|TRBJ2-5|TRBD2
SARDRIAGYQETQY
>TRBV11-1|TRBJ2-7|.
ASSFLLDSEQY
>TRBV6-1|TRBJ1-2|TRBD1
ASSQGTAYGYT
>TRBV7-8|TRBJ1-6|.
ASRPDRSSYNSPLH
>TRBV7-2|TRBJ2-7|.
ASSSVGGYEQY
>TRBV15|TRBJ1-6|TRBD1
ATSRGTGAYSPLH
>TRBV10-1|TRBJ1-1|.
ASSRAANTEAF
>TRBV6-1|TRBJ1-2|.
ASSPRYYGYT
>TRBV5-5|TRBJ1-1|.
ASSLRGLEAF
>TRBV6-1|TRBJ1-5|TRBD1
ASTETGARQPQH
>TRBV2|TRBJ1-6|.
ASRSGRRGLSPLH
>TRBV7-2|TRBJ2-2|.
ASTLGRQNTGELF
>TRBV28|TRBJ1-6|.
ASRDSYSPLH
>TRBV5-6|TRBJ1-1|TRBD1
ASSPLTGAGTEAF
>TRBV20-1|TRBJ1-6|TRBD1
SARDNRGRRNSPLH
>TRBV27|TRBJ1-1|.
ASLSRGKAF
>TRBV6-5|TRBJ2-7|TRBD2
ASSHPGTSGRDEQY
>TRBV7-9|TRBJ2-7|.
ASSTGTIYEQY
>TRBV9|TRBJ1-1|.
ANSVGAMNTEAF
>TRBV4-1|TRBJ2-7|TRBD1
ASSQVGQGANEQY
>TRBV6-1|TRBJ2-5|TRBD1
ASSGQGWLETQY
>TRBV6-1|TRBJ2-7|.
EGHEQY